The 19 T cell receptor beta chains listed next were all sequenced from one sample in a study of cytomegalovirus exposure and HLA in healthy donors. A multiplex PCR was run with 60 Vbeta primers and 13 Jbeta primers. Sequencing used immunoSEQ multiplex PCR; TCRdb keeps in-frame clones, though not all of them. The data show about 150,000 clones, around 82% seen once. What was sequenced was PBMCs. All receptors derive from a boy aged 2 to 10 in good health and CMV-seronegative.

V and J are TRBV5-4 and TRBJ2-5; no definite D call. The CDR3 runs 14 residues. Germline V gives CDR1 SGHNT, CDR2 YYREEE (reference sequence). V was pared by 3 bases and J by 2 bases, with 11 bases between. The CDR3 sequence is CASSSKTEQETQYF. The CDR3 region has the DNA TGTGCCAGCAGCTCGAAAACAGAACAAGAGACCCAGTACTTC.

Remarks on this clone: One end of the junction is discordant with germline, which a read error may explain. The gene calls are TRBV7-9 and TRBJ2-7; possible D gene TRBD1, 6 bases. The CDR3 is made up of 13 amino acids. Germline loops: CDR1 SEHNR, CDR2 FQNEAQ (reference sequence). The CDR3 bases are TGTGCCAGTAGCTCGGGACACTCCTACGAGCAGTACTTC. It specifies CASSSGHSYEQYF.

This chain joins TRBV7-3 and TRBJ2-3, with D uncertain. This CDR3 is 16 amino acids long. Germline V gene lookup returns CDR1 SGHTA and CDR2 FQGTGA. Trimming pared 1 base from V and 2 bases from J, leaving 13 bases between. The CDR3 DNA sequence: TGTGCCAGCAGCTTAAGAGTCGGCGGAAACACAGATACGCAGTATTTT. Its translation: CASSLRVGGNTDTQYF. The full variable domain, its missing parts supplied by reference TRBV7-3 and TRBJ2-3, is GAGVSQTPSNKVTEKGKYVELRCDPISGHTALYWYRQSLGQGPEFLIYFQGTGAADDSGLPNDRFFAVRPEGSVSTLKIQRTERGDSAVYLCASSLRVGGNTDTQYFGPGTRLTVL.

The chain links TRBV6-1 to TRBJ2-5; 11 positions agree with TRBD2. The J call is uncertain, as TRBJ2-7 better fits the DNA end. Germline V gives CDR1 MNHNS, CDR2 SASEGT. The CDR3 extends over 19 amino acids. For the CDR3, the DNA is TGTGCCAGCAGTGAACGGGGACGGAGACTAGCGGGAAGCTCCTACGAGCAGTACTTC. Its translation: CASSERGRRLAGSSYEQYF.

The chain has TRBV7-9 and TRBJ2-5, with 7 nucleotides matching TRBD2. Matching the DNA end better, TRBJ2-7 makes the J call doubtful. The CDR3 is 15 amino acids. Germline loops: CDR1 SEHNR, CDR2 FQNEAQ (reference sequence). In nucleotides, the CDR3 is TGTGCCAGCAGCATATGGGGTGGCGGGAGCTACGAGCAGTACTTC. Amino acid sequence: CASSIWGGGSYEQYF.

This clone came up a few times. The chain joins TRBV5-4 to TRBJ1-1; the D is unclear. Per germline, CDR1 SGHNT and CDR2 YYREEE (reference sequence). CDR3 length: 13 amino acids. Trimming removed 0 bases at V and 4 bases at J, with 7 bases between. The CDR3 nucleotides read TGTGCCAGCAGCTTGGGTGGAGTCACTGAAGCTTTCTTT. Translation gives CASSLGGVTEAFF.

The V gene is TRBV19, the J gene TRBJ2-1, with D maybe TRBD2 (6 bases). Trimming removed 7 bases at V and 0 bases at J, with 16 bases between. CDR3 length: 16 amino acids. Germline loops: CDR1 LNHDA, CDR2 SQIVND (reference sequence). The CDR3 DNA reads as TGTGCCAGTACGGCTAGCGAGACGAGCTCCTACAATGAGCAGTTCTTC. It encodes CASTASETSSYNEQFF.

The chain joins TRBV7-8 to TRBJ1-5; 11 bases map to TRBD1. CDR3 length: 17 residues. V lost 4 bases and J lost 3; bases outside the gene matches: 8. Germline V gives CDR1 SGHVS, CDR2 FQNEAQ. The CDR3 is CASSSGWTGGINQPQHF. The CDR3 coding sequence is TGTGCCAGCAGCTCTGGTTGGACAGGGGGCATCAATCAGCCCCAGCATTTT.

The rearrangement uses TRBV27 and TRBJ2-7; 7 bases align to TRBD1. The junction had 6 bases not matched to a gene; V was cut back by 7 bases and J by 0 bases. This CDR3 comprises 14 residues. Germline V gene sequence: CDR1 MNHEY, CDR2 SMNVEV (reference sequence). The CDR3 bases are TGTGCCAGCACCATGGACAGGCACTCCTACGAGCAGTACTTC. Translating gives CASTMDRHSYEQYF.

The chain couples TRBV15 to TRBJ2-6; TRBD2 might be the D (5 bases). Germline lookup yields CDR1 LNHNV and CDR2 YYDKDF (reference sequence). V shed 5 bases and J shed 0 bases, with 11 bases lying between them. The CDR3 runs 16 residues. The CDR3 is CATSLRGLSGANVLTF. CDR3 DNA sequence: TGTGCCACCAGCCTACGGGGTCTCTCTGGGGCCAACGTCCTGACTTTC. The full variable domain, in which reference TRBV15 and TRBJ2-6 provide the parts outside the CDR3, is DAMVIQNPRYQVTQFGKPVTLSCSQTLNHNVMYWYQQKSSQAPKLLFHYYDKDFNNEADTPDNFQSRRPNTSFCFLDIRSPGLGDTAMYLCATSLRGLSGANVLTFGAGSRLTVL.

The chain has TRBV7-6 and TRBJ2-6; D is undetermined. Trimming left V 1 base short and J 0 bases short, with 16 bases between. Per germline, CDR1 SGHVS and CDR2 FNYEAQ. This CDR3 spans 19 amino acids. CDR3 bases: TGTGCCAGCAGCTTAGACACCCTTGTCGTTAACTCTGGGGCCAACGTCCTGACTTTC. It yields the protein CASSLDTLVVNSGANVLTF.

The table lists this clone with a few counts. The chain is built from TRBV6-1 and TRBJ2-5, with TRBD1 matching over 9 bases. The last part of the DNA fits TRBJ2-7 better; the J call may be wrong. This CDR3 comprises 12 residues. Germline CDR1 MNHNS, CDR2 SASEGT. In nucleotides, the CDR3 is TGTGCCGCGGGACAGGGACACTACGAGCAGTACTTC. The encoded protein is CAAGQGHYEQYF.

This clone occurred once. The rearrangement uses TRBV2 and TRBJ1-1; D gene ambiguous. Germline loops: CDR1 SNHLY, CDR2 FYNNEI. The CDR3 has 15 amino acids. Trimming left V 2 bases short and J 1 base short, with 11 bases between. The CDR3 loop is CASSEFVEENTEAFF. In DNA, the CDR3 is TGTGCCAGCAGTGAATTTGTCGAGGAGAACACTGAAGCTTTCTTT.

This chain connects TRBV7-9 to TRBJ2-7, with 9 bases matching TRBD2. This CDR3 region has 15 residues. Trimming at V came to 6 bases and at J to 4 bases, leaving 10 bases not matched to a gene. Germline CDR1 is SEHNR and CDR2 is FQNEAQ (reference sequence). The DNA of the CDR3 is TGTGCCAGCAGGCGTTTAATAGCGGGAGTGTACGAGCAGTACTTC. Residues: CASRRLIAGVYEQYF.

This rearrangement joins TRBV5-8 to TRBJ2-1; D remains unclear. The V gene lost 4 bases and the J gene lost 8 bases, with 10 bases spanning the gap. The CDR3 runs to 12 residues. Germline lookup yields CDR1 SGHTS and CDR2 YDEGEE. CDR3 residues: CASSTNRHEQFF. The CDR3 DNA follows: TGTGCCAGCAGCACTAACCGGCATGAGCAGTTCTTC.

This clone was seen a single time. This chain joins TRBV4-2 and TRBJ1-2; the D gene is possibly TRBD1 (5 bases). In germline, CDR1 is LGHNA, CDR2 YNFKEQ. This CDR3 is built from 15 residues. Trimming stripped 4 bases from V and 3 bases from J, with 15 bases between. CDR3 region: CASSRWSGSHYGYTF. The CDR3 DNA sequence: TGTGCCAGCAGCCGCTGGTCAGGGTCGCACTATGGCTACACCTTC.

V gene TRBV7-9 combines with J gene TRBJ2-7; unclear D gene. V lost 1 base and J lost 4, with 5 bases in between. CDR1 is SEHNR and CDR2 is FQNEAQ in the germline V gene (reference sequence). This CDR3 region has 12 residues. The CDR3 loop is CASSLGEYEQYF. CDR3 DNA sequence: TGTGCCAGCAGCTTAGGAGAGTACGAGCAGTACTTC.

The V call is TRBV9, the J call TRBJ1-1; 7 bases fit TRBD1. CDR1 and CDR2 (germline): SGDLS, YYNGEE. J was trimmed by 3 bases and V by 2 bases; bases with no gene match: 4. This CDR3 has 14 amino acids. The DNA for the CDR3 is TGTGCCAGCAGCGTCCGAACAGGGGACACTGAAGCTTTCTTT. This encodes CASSVRTGDTEAFF.

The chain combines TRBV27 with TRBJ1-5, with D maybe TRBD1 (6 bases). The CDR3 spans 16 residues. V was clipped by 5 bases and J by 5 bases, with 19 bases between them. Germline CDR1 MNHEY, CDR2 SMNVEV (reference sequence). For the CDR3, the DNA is TGTGCCAGCAGTCCTAATTGGGGCAGGGGAGATCAGCCCCAGCATTTT. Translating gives CASSPNWGRGDQPQHF.